This TCR beta chain emerged from a study of blood T cell repertoires in COVID-19. Background on the study: Spain, Italy and the United States supplied samples that represented acute and convalescent COVID-19. Sources were T cells, B-cell-depleted T cells, or PBMCs; the material itself was cDNA or gDNA.

Original methodology: Amplified reference gene primers provided the basis for estimating nucleated cell counts. This table comes from immunoSEQ multiplex PCR, and its TCRdb copy is limited to in-frame clones, with some not included. That table gives V, J and clone size, and the DNA gave D and trimming. Counted here are roughly 120,000 clones, roughly 89% occurring once; the ten biggest clones make up roughly 2.2%. The ends lost 2 bases at V and 4 bases at J; junction bases unmatched: 3. CDR3 size: 14 residues. Germline V gene data show CDR1 as ENHRY and CDR2 as SYGVKD. Sequencing was carried out using peripheral blood. The rearrangement uses TRBV10-3 and TRBJ2-7, with TRBD1 matching over 9 bases. This clonotype originated in a woman in her fifties or sixties with acute or convalescent COVID-19. This CDR3 is CAISELGQGYEQYF. The CDR3 DNA sequence: TGTGCCATCAGTGAGCTGGGACAGGGATACGAGCAGTACTTC.